Listed below are T cell receptor beta chains from one sample, sequenced in a study of shared clonotypes between healthy human individuals. Using immunoSEQ multiplex PCR, the repertoire was profiled, and TCRdb retains in-frame clones only, with some absent. The table includes roughly 1,100,000 clones, about 80% detected once. Input material: memory CD4+ T cells sorted from blood. The receptors were sampled from a man between 18 and 29 years old in good health. Each CDR3 is given with its conserved first and last residue. A D gene is named only where the DNA matches it firmly. Some rows mark clone size as missing; the rest say once, few, many or name a class of expanded clone.

j_gene,len,v_gene,abundance,d_gene,CDR3aa,CDR3nt
TRBJ1-2,15,TRBV5-4,-,-,CASSLDSRGYYGYTF,TGTGCCAGCAGCTTGGATAGTAGGGGGTACTATGGCTACACCTTC
TRBJ2-2,15,TRBV27,-,-,CASSQLALNTGELFF,TGTGCCAGCAGTCAGCTAGCCCTGAACACCGGGGAGCTGTTTTTT
TRBJ2-2,12,TRBV25-1,-,-,CASSEVTGELFF,TGTGCCAGCAGTGAAGTTACCGGGGAGCTGTTTTTT
TRBJ2-2,15,TRBV11-2,-,-,CASSLGQGITGELFF,TGTGCCAGCAGCTTAGGTCAGGGAATCACCGGGGAGCTGTTTTTT
TRBJ2-3,15,TRBV30,-,TRBD2,CAWSSGGGQADTQYF,TGTGCCTGGAGTTCCGGGGGGGGGCAGGCAGATACGCAGTATTTT
TRBJ2-2,14,TRBV10-3,-,-,CAISESKETGELFF,TGTGCCATCAGTGAGTCTAAGGAAACCGGGGAGCTGTTTTTT
TRBJ1-6,13,TRBV7-3,few,-,CASSSKAGSTLHF,TGTGCCAGCAGCTCCAAGGCAGGTAGCACCCTCCACTTT
TRBJ1-2,14,TRBV28,-,TRBD1,CASSTQGGSMDYTF,TGTGCCAGCAGTACCCAGGGGGGATCTATGGACTACACCTTC
TRBJ2-3,16,TRBV5-1,-,TRBD2,CASSGYGTSVGDTQYF,TGCGCCAGCAGCGGTTACGGGACTAGCGTTGGAGATACGCAGTATTTT
TRBJ2-1,14,TRBV5-1,-,TRBD2,CASSPGLGENEQFF,TGCGCCAGCAGCCCGGGACTAGGGGAGAATGAGCAGTTCTTC
TRBJ2-7,15,TRBV4-1,-,TRBD1,CASSQAGQALLEQYF,TGCGCCAGCAGCCAAGCTGGACAGGCTCTCCTCGAGCAGTACTTC
TRBJ2-2,12,TRBV11-3,-,-,CASSLSTGELFF,TGTGCCAGCAGCTTGTCCACCGGGGAGCTGTTTTTT
TRBJ2-5,13,TRBV30,-,-,CAWSVSVQETQYF,TGTGCCTGGAGTGTATCTGTTCAAGAGACCCAGTACTTC
TRBJ2-7,14,TRBV30,-,-,CAWVEGRQRGVQYF,TGTGCCTGGGTCGAAGGGAGACAGCGAGGGGTGCAGTACTTC
TRBJ1-1,14,TRBV5-6,-,TRBD1,CASSLARGRPEAFF,TGTGCCAGCAGCTTAGCCAGGGGGCGGCCTGAAGCTTTCTTT
TRBJ1-4,15,TRBV19,-,TRBD1,CASTRTGTGDEKLFF,TGTGCCAGTACTAGAACCGGGACAGGGGATGAAAAACTGTTTTTT
TRBJ2-5,13,TRBV4-3,-,-,CASSQGVGGTQYF,TGCGCCAGCAGCCAAGGAGTAGGGGGGACCCAGTACTTC
TRBJ2-3,15,TRBV5-6,-,-,CASSNDYPPPDTQYF,TGTGCCAGCAGCAATGATTACCCACCGCCGGATACGCAGTATTTT
TRBJ2-3,16,TRBV2,-,-,CASSGLGLAGTDTQYF,TGTGCCAGCAGCGGATTGGGACTCGCGGGTACAGATACGCAGTATTTT
TRBJ2-1,16,TRBV4-3,-,TRBD2,CASSPSLLAPDNEQFF,TGCGCCAGCAGCCCGTCACTACTAGCGCCCGACAATGAGCAGTTCTTC
TRBJ2-5,15,TRBV5-1,-,TRBD1,CASSFGTGYQETQYF,TGCGCCAGCAGCTTCGGGACAGGGTACCAAGAGACCCAGTACTTC
TRBJ1-4,16,TRBV6-6,-,-,CASSYPQRGVNEKLFF,TGTGCCAGCAGTTACCCGCAGAGGGGAGTTAATGAAAAACTGTTTTTT
TRBJ2-3,11,TRBV2,once,-,CASSATDTQYF,TGTGCCAGCAGTGCTACAGATACGCAGTATTTT
TRBJ2-7,15,TRBV19,-,-,CASSPWGQAGAEQYF,TGTGCCAGTAGTCCATGGGGACAGGCGGGGGCCGAGCAGTACTTC
TRBJ1-4,15,TRBV4-1,-,TRBD1,CASSQGDRGVEKLFF,TGCGCCAGCAGCCAAGGGGACAGGGGGGTCGAAAAACTGTTTTTT
TRBJ2-5,14,TRBV2,-,-,CASNSAEGQETQYF,TGTGCCAGCAATTCAGCAGAGGGCCAAGAGACCCAGTACTTC
TRBJ2-3,14,TRBV10-2,-,TRBD2,CACNSGRSADTQYF,TGCGCCTGTAATAGCGGGAGATCTGCAGATACGCAGTATTTT
TRBJ2-3,13,TRBV27,-,-,CASSRHRADTQYF,TGTGCCAGCAGCCGGCATAGAGCAGATACGCAGTATTTT
TRBJ1-2,14,TRBV28,-,-,CASSSIQENYGYTF,TGTGCCAGCAGTTCCATACAGGAAAACTATGGCTACACCTTC
TRBJ2-5,15,TRBV18,-,TRBD1,CASQATGANEETQYF,TGTGCCAGCCAAGCAACAGGGGCGAACGAAGAGACCCAGTACTTC
TRBJ2-7,12,TRBV28,few,-,CASSLTSHEQYF,TGTGCCAGCAGTTTAACTTCCCACGAGCAGTACTTC
TRBJ2-7,15,TRBV11-2,-,TRBD2,CASSLSGGLAYEQYF,TGTGCCAGCAGCCTATCGGGGGGACTAGCCTACGAGCAGTACTTC
TRBJ2-2,13,TRBV30,-,TRBD2,CAWRLAGAGELFF,TGTGCCTGGAGACTAGCGGGAGCCGGGGAGCTGTTTTTT
TRBJ2-4,15,TRBV5-1,-,TRBD1,CASSSAGTGRNIQYF,TGCGCCAGCAGCTCGGCCGGGACAGGGAGAAACATTCAGTACTTC
TRBJ2-5,14,TRBV10-1,-,TRBD2,CASSESGAQETQYF,TGCGCCAGCAGTGAAAGCGGGGCCCAAGAGACCCAGTACTTC
TRBJ2-2,14,TRBV5-1,-,-,CASSSGTNTGELFF,TGCGCCAGCAGCTCCGGGACCAACACCGGGGAGCTGTTTTTT
TRBJ2-7,13,TRBV7-9,few,-,CASSFAGTYEQYF,TGTGCCAGCAGCTTCGCCGGAACCTACGAGCAGTACTTC
TRBJ1-1,17,TRBV5-6,-,TRBD1,CASIITGDLLGDTEAFF,TGTGCCAGCATCATTACAGGGGACCTGCTTGGGGACACTGAAGCTTTCTTT
TRBJ2-3,15,TRBV28,-,-,CASSDPGPSTDTQYF,TGTGCCAGCAGTGACCCGGGTCCTAGCACAGATACGCAGTATTTT
TRBJ1-1,14,TRBV6-1,once,-,CASSRARMNTEAFF,TGTGCCAGCAGTCGAGCACGTATGAACACTGAAGCTTTCTTT
TRBJ2-2,12,TRBV30,-,-,CAWRTQAGELFF,TGTGCCTGGAGGACCCAAGCCGGGGAGCTGTTTTTT
TRBJ1-1,12,TRBV6-1,-,-,CASTYARTEAFF,TGTGCCAGCACCTATGCAAGGACTGAAGCTTTCTTT
TRBJ1-2,12,TRBV9,-,-,CASNQEGFGYTF,TGTGCCAGCAACCAGGAGGGGTTTGGCTACACCTTC
TRBJ1-2,16,TRBV7-2,once,-,CASSLGGQPSGYGYTF,TGTGCCAGCAGCTTAGGCGGACAGCCCAGCGGCTATGGCTACACCTTC
TRBJ2-1,14,TRBV2,few,TRBD1,CASSTDRGYNEQFF,TGTGCCAGCAGTACGGACAGGGGATACAATGAGCAGTTCTTC
TRBJ2-5,13,TRBV19,-,-,CASSIGPTETQYF,TGTGCCAGTAGTATCGGGCCTACAGAGACCCAGTACTTC
TRBJ1-2,11,TRBV7-6,-,-,CALRSGGGLTF,TGTGCCCTCCGTTCCGGCGGGGGGCTCACCTTC
TRBJ2-2,12,TRBV2,-,-,CASSDDTGELFF,TGTGCCAGCAGTGATGACACCGGGGAGCTGTTTTTT
TRBJ1-2,16,TRBV5-4,-,-,CASSLPGLGGSLGYTF,TGTGCCAGCAGCCTGCCGGGCTTGGGGGGGTCGTTAGGCTACACCTTC
TRBJ2-7,16,TRBV18,-,TRBD1,CASSPNRDRSSYEQYF,TGTGCCAGCTCACCAAACCGGGACAGGAGCTCCTACGAGCAGTACTTC
TRBJ2-1,17,TRBV7-8,many,TRBD2,CASSSSLGSGGGNEQFF,TGTGCCAGCAGCTCCTCCCTGGGTAGCGGGGGCGGGAATGAGCAGTTCTTC
TRBJ2-7,14,TRBV5-1,-,TRBD1,CASSFMTGPYEQYF,TGCGCCAGCAGCTTTATGACAGGGCCCTACGAGCAGTACTTC
TRBJ1-4,12,TRBV28,-,-,CASSFGRRFLFF,TGTGCCAGCAGTTTCGGTAGACGGTTCCTGTTTTTT
TRBJ1-1,13,TRBV19,few,-,CASSTGRYTEAFF,TGTGCCAGTAGCACAGGGCGGTACACTGAAGCTTTCTTT
TRBJ1-5,17,TRBV28,-,-,CASSFSGAPRSNQPQHF,TGTGCCAGCAGTTTCTCAGGGGCCCCGAGGAGCAATCAGCCCCAGCATTTT
TRBJ2-7,15,TRBV28,-,-,CASSLSQGGPYEQYF,TGTGCCAGCAGTTTATCTCAGGGCGGGCCCTACGAGCAGTACTTC
TRBJ2-7,17,TRBV7-4,-,TRBD2,CASSFSRRENSRYEQYF,TGTGCCAGCAGCTTCAGTCGGCGGGAGAATAGCCGCTACGAGCAGTACTTC